The present entry profiles one T cell receptor (beta chain) with its context. What it binds is not known. Generated by immunoSEQ multiplex PCR, the TCRdb table keeps only in-frame clones and is missing some. The sample contains some 7,000 clones, around 84% of which appear only once. This sample was included in a study of lymphopenia after photon versus proton radiotherapy. Study findings and constraints: In patients who died, overall survival fell as post-nadir TCR diversity dropped more. Under photons, naive T cells and diversity fell while effector/memory populations rose.

The CDR3 loop spans 16 amino acids. Per germline, CDR1 MDHEN and CDR2 SYDVKM. The V gene end was trimmed by 7 bases and the J gene end by 6 bases; junction bases not matched to a gene: 17. The chain joins TRBV28 to TRBJ2-7, with 8 bases identical to TRBD2. The sequencing used peripheral blood, collected from a patient treated with photon-based radiotherapy. The clonotype originates from a man under 40 with gastric cancer. In nucleotides, the CDR3 is TGTGCCAGCAAAGATCAGAGCGGGAGACGAACAAGCGAGCAGTACTTC. Its translation is CASKDQSGRRTSEQYF.